This T cell receptor beta chain was found in a study of T cells expressing NK-cell markers. Study context: Sequencing covered eight donors, seven HCMV-seropositive and one seronegative.

Study findings and constraints: In several donors, dominant CD3+CD56+NKG2C+ clones formed 1.0-7.0% of CD8+ cells. Unclear, still, was the HCMV specificity of the expanded NKG2C+ T cell clones.

The CDR3 consists of 15 residues. In germline, CDR1 is SGHAT, CDR2 FQDESV (reference sequence). Scientists made TCR beta cDNA using 5'RACE template switching with UMIs. TCRdb re-analyzed the 5' RACE reads; it lists each CDR3 protein once, without DNA. The sample data list around 470,000 distinct CDR3 sequences. As concerns this clonotype: As yet, its antigen is unknown.

The J gene is TRBJ1-1, the V gene TRBV11-1. The material sequenced was blood T cells: a sorted CD56 or NKG2C T cell subset, CD4+ or CD8+ T cells, or bulk PBMC T cells (not recorded which). This clonotype originated in a woman between 45 and 65 years old in good health. CDR3 in amino acids: CASSLLWTVGNEAFF.